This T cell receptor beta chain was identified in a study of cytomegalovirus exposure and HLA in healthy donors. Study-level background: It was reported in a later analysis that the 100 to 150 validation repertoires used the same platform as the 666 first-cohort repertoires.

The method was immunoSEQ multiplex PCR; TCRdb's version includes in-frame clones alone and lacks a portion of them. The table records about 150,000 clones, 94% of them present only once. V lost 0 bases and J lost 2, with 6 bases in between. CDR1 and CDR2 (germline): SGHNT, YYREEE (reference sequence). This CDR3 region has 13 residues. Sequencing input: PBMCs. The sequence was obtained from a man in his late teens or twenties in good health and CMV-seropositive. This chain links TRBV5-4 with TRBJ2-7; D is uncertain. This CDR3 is CASSLGTTYEQYF. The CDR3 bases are TGTGCCAGCAGCTTGGGTACTACCTACGAGCAGTACTTC.